One and the same sample provided the 9 T cell receptor beta chains below, sequenced in a study of identical twins. One entry per CDR3 protein, called by TCRdb with MiXCR from the 5' RACE reads. The sample has 350,000 to 450,000 distinct CDR3 sequences; under 20% are singletons. Sequenced sample: naive T cells sorted from blood. Every receptor here comes from a man aged 45-60 years in good health.

The V gene is TRBV10-2, the J gene TRBJ1-2; 7 nucleotides align to TRBD1. With 7 bases clipped from V and 4 bases from J, the junction kept 12 bases outside the gene matches. The CDR3 loop spans 15 amino acids. The germline V gene has CDR1 WSHSY and CDR2 SAAADI. CDR3 DNA sequence: TGCGCCAGCACCCCCGAAAGGGGGCTTCTCTATGGCTACACCTTC. Translation gives CASTPERGLLYGYTF.

DNA of the CDR3: TGTGCCAGCGGATCGGGGACAGGGGGCGAATATGGCTACACCTTC. Translation gives CASGSGTGGEYGYTF. This chain joins TRBV7-9 and TRBJ1-2, with 12 bases matching TRBD1. CDR3 length equals 15 residues. Germline CDR1 is SEHNR and CDR2 is FQNEAQ (reference sequence). Germline trimming cut 8 bases from V and 5 bases from J; bases unmatched to any gene: 9. The whole variable domain, remainder taken from reference TRBV7-9 and TRBJ1-2, is DTGVSQNPRHKITKRGQNVTFRCDPISEHNRLYWYRQTLGQGPEFLTYFQNEAQLEKSRLLSDRFSAERPKGSFSTLEIQRTEQGDSAMYLCASGSGTGGEYGYTFGSGTRLTVV.

This clonotype was seen a few times. The V call is TRBV4-3, the J call TRBJ2-5; D may correspond to TRBD1 or TRBD2 (5 bases each). V lost 1 base to trimming and J lost 2 bases, with 11 bases between them. Germline assignment: CDR1 LGHNA and CDR2 YSLEER. This CDR3 comprises 15 residues. CDR3 in DNA: TGCGCCAGCAGCCAAGCGTTCAGGGAGCAAGAGACCCAGTACTTC. It specifies CASSQAFREQETQYF.

V and J are TRBV5-1 and TRBJ2-7, with a possible D match to TRBD2 (5 bases). The CDR3 totals 16 residues. Deletions cut 0 bases from V and 0 bases from J, with 13 bases between. CDR1 is SGHRS, CDR2 YFSETQ, per germline. The CDR3 nucleotides are TGCGCCAGCAGCTTGGATGCGGGCCCTAGCTCCTACGAGCAGTACTTC. Translated, it gives CASSLDAGPSSYEQYF. Together with reference TRBV5-1 and TRBJ2-7, the CDR3 gives the full variable domain: KAGVTQTPRYLIKTRGQQVTLSCSPISGHRSVSWYQQTPGQGLQFLFEYFSETQRNKGNFPGRFSGRQFSNSRSEMNVSTLELGDSALYLCASSLDAGPSSYEQYFGPGTRLTVT.

This chain links TRBV10-3 with TRBJ2-3; D perhaps matches TRBD1 (5 bases). Germline V gene sequence: CDR1 ENHRY, CDR2 SYGVKD. CDR3 size: 13 residues. Trimming pared 6 bases from V and 3 bases from J, leaving 10 bases between. The chain's CDR3 is CAISWGETDTQYF. The CDR3 DNA is TGTGCCATCAGCTGGGGCGAGACAGATACGCAGTATTTT.

The chain combines TRBV12-3 or TRBV12-4 with TRBJ1-5; no definite D call. The CDR3 has 14 residues. Trimming left V 6 bases short and J 0 bases short, with 9 bases between. For the CDR3, the DNA is TGTGCCAGCAGACCGGGTACTAGCAATCAGCCCCAGCATTTT. Protein product: CASRPGTSNQPQHF.

The sample holds a few counts of this clonotype. The chain employs TRBV4-2 and TRBJ2-2; TRBD2 might be the D (6 bases). Germline V gives CDR1 LGHNA, CDR2 YNFKEQ. The V and J ends lost 0 bases and 5 bases respectively, with 19 bases between them. The CDR3 runs to 18 residues. The CDR3 nucleotides are TGTGCCAGCAGCCAAGAAGTGATCCGGGGCGCGGGAACCGGGGAGCTGTTTTTT. It specifies CASSQEVIRGAGTGELFF.

This clonotype was seen only a few times. The chain has TRBV27 and TRBJ2-1, with 8 nucleotides matching TRBD1. Germline loops: CDR1 MNHEY, CDR2 SMNVEV (reference sequence). This CDR3 is built from 14 residues. Trimming at V came to 6 bases and at J to 8 bases, leaving 9 bases not matched to a gene. This chain's CDR3 is CASSKGTGRYEQFF. The CDR3 nucleotides read TGTGCCAGCAGCAAGGGGACAGGTCGCTATGAGCAGTTCTTC.

V and J are TRBV12-3 or TRBV12-4 and TRBJ2-1; TRBD2 matches at 8 bases. The CDR3 runs 13 residues. The V gene end was trimmed by 6 bases and the J gene end by 15 bases; junction bases not matched to a gene: 13. CDR3 in DNA: TGTGCCAGCAGCTCTACCACGGGGGGGCTAAGGTTCTTC. This translates into CASSSTTGGLRFF.